A single sample gave rise to the 19 T cell receptor beta chains below, sequenced in a study of T cell responses to AZD1222 COVID-19 vaccine (dated by TCRdb to the early 2020s). Read against the paper, the sample's time point label means: baseline before first vaccination. The method was the immunoSEQ multiplex PCR assay. This is the immuneACCESS table as TCRdb keeps it, with only in-frame sequences that have V and J called. A part of the clones is gone; compared with another copy, unresolved V genes explain less than half, and the rest is unexplained. The sample contains 75,000 to 100,000 clones, roughly 89% of them found a single time. Under 3% of the sample lies in the top ten. The sequencing here drew on peripheral blood, taken on day 0 of AZD1222 vaccination. The receptor source for this set is an adult in good health.

The chain recombines TRBV2 with TRBJ1-5; D is possibly TRBD1 (5 bases). Germline assignment: CDR1 SNHLY and CDR2 FYNNEI. Trimming cost V 7 bases and J 4 bases, with 11 bases left between them. The CDR3 consists of 13 residues. The CDR3 nucleotides are TGTGCCAGCACTAAGGGGTTGAATCAGCCCCAGCATTTT. It encodes CASTKGLNQPQHF.

The genes are TRBV27 and TRBJ2-7; a weak D match, TRBD2 (6 bases). Per germline, CDR1 MNHEY and CDR2 SMNVEV (reference sequence). Trimming took 5 bases from V and 2 from J, leaving 16 bases between them. The CDR3 sequence is 15 residues long. The CDR3 region is CASSEPASATYEQYF. The CDR3 nucleotides are TGTGCCAGCAGTGAACCGGCTAGCGCTACCTACGAGCAGTACTTC.

V and J are TRBV10-1 and TRBJ2-1; D call uncertain. V lost 2 bases and J 1 base, leaving 6 bases between the germline ends. Germline V CDR1 and CDR2: WNHNN, SYGVQD (reference sequence). CDR3 length equals 14 residues. CDR3 bases: TGCGCCAGCAGTGAGATGCAGTCCTACAATGAGCAGTTCTTC. Translating it yields CASSEMQSYNEQFF.

V is TRBV5-5 and J is TRBJ2-1; D is uncertain. This CDR3 is built from 19 residues. With 4 bases removed from V and 2 bases from J, the gap between germline ends came to 25 bases. Germline values: CDR1 SGHKS, CDR2 YYEKEE (reference sequence). In DNA form, the CDR3 reads TGTGCCAGCAGCCTTATCGTACTCTCCCTCGCGGACCCCTACAATGAGCAGTTCTTC. Translation gives CASSLIVLSLADPYNEQFF. The full variable domain, completed using reference TRBV5-5 and TRBJ2-1, is DAGVTQSPTHLIKTRGQQVTLRCSPISGHKSVSWYQQVLGQGPQFIFQYYEKEERGRGNFPDRFSARQFPNYSSELNVNALLLGDSALYLCASSLIVLSLADPYNEQFFGPGTRLTVL.

This clone was found a few times. The rearrangement links TRBV29-1 to TRBJ1-4, with D unclear. The V end lost 5 bases, the J end lost 4 bases, and 11 bases lay between the germline ends. The germline V gene has CDR1 SQVTM and CDR2 ANQGSEA. The CDR3 sequence is 13 residues long. In DNA form, the CDR3 reads TGCAGCGTTATGGACGGGAATAATGAAAAACTGTTTTTT. Its protein product is CSVMDGNNEKLFF.

The chain is built from TRBV6-5 and TRBJ2-7, with 9 bases identical to TRBD1. The germline gives CDR1 MNHEY, CDR2 SVGAGI. The CDR3 loop spans 14 amino acids. Trimming took 7 bases from V and 3 from J; bases not matched to a gene: 7. This CDR3 is CASTPGGQGYEQYF. The CDR3, as DNA: TGTGCCAGCACCCCAGGGGGACAGGGCTACGAGCAGTACTTC.

V and J are TRBV4-3 and TRBJ2-1; D may be TRBD2 (6 bases). Germline V gene data show CDR1 as LGHNA and CDR2 as YSLEER. This CDR3 spans 16 amino acids. V was pared by 4 bases and J by 3 bases, with 16 bases between. CDR3 amino acids: CASSRSSGGDYNEQFF. Written as DNA, the CDR3 is TGCGCCAGCAGCCGCTCGAGCGGCGGGGACTACAATGAGCAGTTCTTC.

J is TRBJ1-1 and V is TRBV3-1 (or the pseudogene TRBV3-2); 7 bases fit TRBD1. There are 13 residues in the CDR3. V lost 4 bases to trimming and J lost 5 bases; unmatched junction nucleotides: 4. The germline V gene encodes CDR1 LGHDT and CDR2 YNNKEL (reference sequence). CDR3: CASSLNRGTEAFF. DNA of the CDR3: TGTGCCAGCAGCCTTAACAGGGGAACTGAAGCTTTCTTT.

This chain links TRBV6-5 with TRBJ1-2; possible D gene TRBD1, 5 bases. Germline CDR1 reads MNHEY; CDR2 reads SVGAGI. This CDR3 is built from 14 residues. V was cut by 4 bases and J by 4 bases, with 13 bases left in between. CDR3 sequence (DNA): TGTGCCAGCAGTTCCGTAGGGGTTACCTATGGCTACACCTTC. Protein sequence: CASSSVGVTYGYTF.

This clone was counted a single time. The CDR3 here is CASSPTSGNEQYF. CDR3 coding DNA: TGTGCCAGCTCCCCAACTAGCGGCAACGAGCAGTACTTC. This chain uses TRBV18 with TRBJ2-7; 8 bases are a match to TRBD2. Germline values: CDR1 KGHSH, CDR2 LQKENI. J was trimmed by 5 bases and V by 6 bases; bases with no gene match: 6. The CDR3 consists of 13 residues. The full variable domain, completed using reference TRBV18 and TRBJ2-7, is NAGVMQNPRHLVRRRGQEARLRCSPMKGHSHVYWYRQLPEEGLKFMVYLQKENIIDESGMPKERFSAEFPKEGPSILRIQQVVRGDSAAYFCASSPTSGNEQYFGPGTRLTVT.

The chain recombines TRBV6-2 or TRBV6-3 with TRBJ2-7, with D uncertain. The germline V gene encodes CDR1 MNHEY and CDR2 SVGEGT. The CDR3 length is 15 residues. Between the trimmed V and J ends, which lost 2 bases and 3 bases, there was a span of 14 bases. CDR3 nucleotides: TGTGCCAGCAGTTACGGCGAGGCTGGTTTCTACGAGCAGTACTTC. Translation gives CASSYGEAGFYEQYF.

The genes are TRBV12-3 or TRBV12-4 and TRBJ1-2; the D is unclear. V dropped 7 bases and J dropped 4 bases, with 7 bases sitting between them. The CDR3 spans 11 residues. CDR3 amino acids: CASTPSYGYTF. CDR3 DNA sequence: TGTGCCAGCACCCCTTCCTATGGCTACACCTTC.

As to this clone: One junction end does not reproduce the germline sequence, and a read error may be involved. This CDR3 is CASSSGLRGELFF. The DNA for the CDR3 is TGTGCTAGCAGCTCGGGACTGAGGGGGGAGCTGTTTTTT. This chain uses TRBV7-7 with TRBJ2-2, with a weak D call TRBD2 (6 bases). This CDR3 region has 13 residues. Germline CDR1 SSHAT, CDR2 FNYEAQ (reference sequence).

The chain couples TRBV13 to TRBJ2-3; 10 nucleotides line up with TRBD2. Germline trimming cut 5 bases from V and 0 bases from J; bases unmatched to any gene: 8. Germline V CDR1 and CDR2: PRHDT, FYEKMQ (reference sequence). The CDR3 is 17 amino acids. The CDR3 here is CASSGDIAGGSTDTQYF. CDR3 nucleotides: TGTGCCAGCAGCGGTGATATAGCGGGGGGCAGCACAGATACGCAGTATTTT. Complete variable domain (other parts from reference TRBV13 and TRBJ2-3): AAGVIQSPRHLIKEKRETATLKCYPIPRHDTVYWYQQGPGQDPQFLISFYEKMQSDKGSIPDRFSAQQFSDYHSELNMSSLELGDSALYFCASSGDIAGGSTDTQYFGPGTRLTVL.

V gene TRBV5-1 combines with J gene TRBJ2-1; maybe TRBD2 (6 bases). V was cut by 3 bases and J by 6 bases, with 16 bases left in between. CDR1 is SGHRS, CDR2 YFSETQ, per germline. CDR3 length equals 15 residues. This CDR3 reads CASSSSVQGGNEQFF. DNA of the CDR3: TGCGCCAGCAGCTCCTCCGTTCAGGGAGGCAATGAGCAGTTCTTC. The full variable domain, its missing parts supplied by reference TRBV5-1 and TRBJ2-1, is KAGVTQTPRYLIKTRGQQVTLSCSPISGHRSVSWYQQTPGQGLQFLFEYFSETQRNKGNFPGRFSGRQFSNSRSEMNVSTLELGDSALYLCASSSSVQGGNEQFFGPGTRLTVL.

The V call is TRBV6-1, the J call TRBJ2-2; 9 nucleotides line up with TRBD1. Germline CDR1 and CDR2: MNHNS and SASEGT. The ends lost 2 bases at V and 2 bases at J; junction bases unmatched: 6. The CDR3 is 17 residues long. Here the CDR3 DNA reads TGTGCCAGCAGTGAATGGGACAGGGTCGCAAACACCGGGGAGCTGTTTTTT. It yields the protein CASSEWDRVANTGELFF.

This clone has just one count. The chain combines TRBV30 with TRBJ1-2, with unresolved D. Looked up from germline, CDR1 is GTSNPN and CDR2 is SVGIG (reference sequence). The CDR3 is 13 amino acids. Trimming left V 2 bases short and J 5 bases short, with 12 bases between. The CDR3 region has the DNA TGTGCCTGGAGTCCACGGGGTAGTTATGGCTACACCTTC. Protein sequence: CAWSPRGSYGYTF.

This sequence joins TRBV25-1 and TRBJ1-1, with a possible D match to TRBD1 (5 bases). Trimming shortened V by 8 bases and J by 3 bases, and 19 bases separated the two germline ends. The germline V gene has CDR1 MGHDK and CDR2 SYGVNS. This CDR3 has 15 residues. The chain's CDR3 is CASARFRWGHTEAFF. CDR3 nucleotides: TGTGCCAGCGCCCGATTTAGGTGGGGCCACACTGAAGCTTTCTTT.

This rearrangement joins TRBV9 to TRBJ1-2; 9 bases are a match to TRBD1. Per the germline V gene, CDR1 is SGDLS and CDR2 is YYNGEE. V dropped 3 bases and J dropped 2; count of bases not matched to a gene: 5. This CDR3 comprises 15 residues. In DNA, the CDR3 is TGTGCCAGCAGCGCCCAAGGACAGGGGAACTATGGCTACACCTTC. It specifies CASSAQGQGNYGYTF. The full variable domain, rest sourced from reference TRBV9 and TRBJ1-2, is DSGVTQTPKHLITATGQRVTLRCSPRSGDLSVYWYQQSLDQGLQFLIQYYNGEERAKGNILERFSAQQFPDLHSELNLSSLELGDSALYFCASSAQGQGNYGYTFGSGTRLTVV.